This T cell receptor beta chain stems from a study of molecular identifiers for immune sequencing clone quantification. Via MiXCR, TCRdb re-called the PCR reads, giving one row per CDR3 protein. The sample has approximately 630,000 distinct CDR3 sequences, around 25% seen once. From germline, CDR1 is LGHDT and CDR2 YNNKEL (reference sequence). The CDR3 consists of 14 residues. Trimming took off 6 bases at V and 8 bases at J, with 19 bases between the two ends. Notes on this clonotype: What it binds is unknown.

General study findings and limits: In naive cells, clones above 20 RNA copies held under 1% of molecules, whereas in effector cells they held over 99%. Identical TCR molecules sharing a barcode could underestimate highly expanded clone sizes.

This chain connects TRBV3-1 to TRBJ2-5; a possible D gene is TRBD1 (5 bases). Sequenced input: naive CD8+ T cells from blood, with Jurkat cell RNA spiked in. The subset was: FACS-sorted CD8+CD4-CCR7+CD45RA+ naive T cells. This clonotype originated in a human donor in good health. Some libraries in this study had Jurkat cell RNA spiked in. Here the CDR3 reads CASRAPRMQGTQYF. The DNA for the CDR3 is TGTGCCAGCAGGGCTCCGAGGATGCAGGGTACCCAGTACTTC.